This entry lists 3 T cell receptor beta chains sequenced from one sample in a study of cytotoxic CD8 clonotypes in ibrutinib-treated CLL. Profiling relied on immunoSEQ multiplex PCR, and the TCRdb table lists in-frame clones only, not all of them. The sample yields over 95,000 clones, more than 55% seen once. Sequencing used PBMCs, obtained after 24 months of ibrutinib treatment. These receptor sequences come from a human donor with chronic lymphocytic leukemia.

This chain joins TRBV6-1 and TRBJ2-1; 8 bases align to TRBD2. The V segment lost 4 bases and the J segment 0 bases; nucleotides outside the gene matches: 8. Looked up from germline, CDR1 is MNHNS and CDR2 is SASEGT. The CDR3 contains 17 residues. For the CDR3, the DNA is TGTGCCAGCAGTGCCGGTCGCGGGGGGAACTCCTACAATGAGCAGTTCTTC. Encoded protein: CASSAGRGGNSYNEQFF.

The chain's CDR3 is CATYSGASSYNEQFF. The CDR3 nucleotides are TGTGCCACTTATAGCGGGGCCAGCTCCTACAATGAGCAGTTCTTC. The chain links TRBV2 to TRBJ2-1, with TRBD2 matching over 8 bases. V lost 10 bases and J lost 0; bases outside the gene matches: 8. The germline V gene encodes CDR1 SNHLY and CDR2 FYNNEI. The CDR3 has 15 amino acids.

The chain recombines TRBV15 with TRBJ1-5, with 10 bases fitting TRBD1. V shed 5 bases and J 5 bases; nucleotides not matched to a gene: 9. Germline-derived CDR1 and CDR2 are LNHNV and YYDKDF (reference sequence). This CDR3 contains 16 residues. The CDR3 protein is CATSGGSGTGDQPQHF. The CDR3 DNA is TGTGCCACCAGCGGAGGAAGCGGGACAGGGGATCAGCCCCAGCATTTT.